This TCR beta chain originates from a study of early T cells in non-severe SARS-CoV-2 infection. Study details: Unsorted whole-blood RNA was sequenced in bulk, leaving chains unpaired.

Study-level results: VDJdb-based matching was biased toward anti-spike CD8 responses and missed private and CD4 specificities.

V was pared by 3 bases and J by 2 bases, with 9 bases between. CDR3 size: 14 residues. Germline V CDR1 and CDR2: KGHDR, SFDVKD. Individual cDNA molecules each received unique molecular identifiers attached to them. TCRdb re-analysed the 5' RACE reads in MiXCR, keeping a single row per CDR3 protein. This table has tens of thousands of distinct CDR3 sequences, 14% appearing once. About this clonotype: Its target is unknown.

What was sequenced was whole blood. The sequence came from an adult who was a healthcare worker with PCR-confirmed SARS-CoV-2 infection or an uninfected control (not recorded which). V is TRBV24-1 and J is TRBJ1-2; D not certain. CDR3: CATSDTTTNYGYTF. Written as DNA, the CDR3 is TGTGCCACCAGTGATACCACAACCAACTATGGCTACACCTTC.